The entry below describes one T cell receptor beta chain. The CDR3 loop spans 14 amino acids. Germline assignment: CDR1 MNHEY and CDR2 SVGAGI. V dropped 5 bases and J dropped 9; count of bases not matched to a gene: 8. Methotrexate plus calcineurin inhibitor accompanied controls' myeloablative marrow transplants; sampling was 1 year later. The record originates from a study of T cells after posttransplantation cyclophosphamide. Libraries were prepared by immunoSEQ multiplex PCR; TCRdb keeps only in-frame clonotypes and omits some of them. The table has some 14,000 clones, about four fifths seen once. This receptor was identified in a male patient in his late teens or twenties who received an allogeneic stem cell transplant from a related donor, was CMV-positive, and had no GVHD. Part of the T cell pool may stem from the graft donor. This rearrangement joins TRBV6-5 to TRBJ2-1, with 9 bases matching TRBD2. The sample here was PBMCs, taken roughly 57 weeks after allogeneic stem cell transplant with calcineurin inhibitor and methotrexate. The CDR3 spells CASSPGTSSSEQFF. The CDR3 nucleotides read TGTGCCAGCAGTCCCGGGACTAGCAGTAGTGAGCAGTTCTTC.